The clone carrying this T cell receptor beta chain was detected many times. No antigen is known for it. TCRdb's table, derived via immunoSEQ multiplex PCR, lists solely in-frame clones and lacks some. The data show 35,000 to 40,000 clones, with none appearing a single time. The sample comes from a study of T cells after posttransplantation cyclophosphamide. Per the germline V gene, CDR1 is SGHTA and CDR2 is FQGNSA. Trimming shortened V by 0 bases and J by 3 bases, and 9 bases separated the two germline ends. This CDR3 comprises 14 residues. Peripheral blood was collected from the related graft donor on the marrow donation day. The study's findings and limits: TRB clonality was highly associated with recipient CMV seropositivity and reactivation. Later post-transplant blood repertoires were often dominated by donor CD8+ memory clones. TRB overlap between skin or GI tissue T cells and blood was limited.

This chain links TRBV7-2 with TRBJ2-7, with TRBD2 as a possible D gene (5 bases). The sample was PBMCs. The origin of this receptor is a man aged 45-65 years in good health, CMV-negative, and a related stem cell transplant donor. The CDR3 sequence: CASSLAGNLYEQYF. CDR3 in DNA: TGTGCCAGCAGCTTAGCCGGGAACCTCTACGAGCAGTACTTC.